One and the same sample provided the 20 T cell receptor beta chains below, sequenced in a study of blood T cell repertoires in COVID-19. Produced via immunoSEQ multiplex PCR; TCRdb's table is partial and in-frame only. Of 140,000 or so clones listed, 75% to 85% are singletons. The specimen sequenced was peripheral blood. Source of these receptors: a man between 45 and 60 years old with acute or convalescent COVID-19.

This chain links TRBV19 with TRBJ2-1; D remains ambiguous. The CDR3 runs 12 residues. Trimming cost V 5 bases and J 2 bases, with 4 bases left between them. Germline V lookup: CDR1 LNHDA, CDR2 SQIVND (reference sequence). As DNA, the CDR3 is TGTGCCAGTAGTGTAACCTACAATGAGCAGTTCTTC. The encoded protein is CASSVTYNEQFF.

This sequence joins TRBV4-1 and TRBJ1-1; 10 bases are shared with TRBD1. The germline V gene encodes CDR1 MGHRA and CDR2 YSYEKL. V lost 4 bases and J lost 3; bases outside the gene matches: 5. The CDR3 totals 15 residues. The CDR3 DNA sequence: TGCGCCAGCAGCCGAGCCGGGACAGGGGACACTGAAGCTTTCTTT. This gives the protein CASSRAGTGDTEAFF.

This clone was recorded once. The gene calls are TRBV11-2 and TRBJ1-3; 7 nucleotides align to TRBD1. The ends lost 0 bases at V and 2 bases at J; junction bases unmatched: 4. Germline values: CDR1 SGHAT, CDR2 FQNNGV. The CDR3 is 16 amino acids. CDR3 DNA sequence: TGTGCCAGCAGCTTAGAGGCAGGGGGGACTGGAAACACCATATATTTT. It codes for CASSLEAGGTGNTIYF.

This clone was recorded a few times. The rearrangement joins TRBV7-9 to TRBJ1-2; the match to TRBD1 covers 11 bases. Germline trimming cut 7 bases from V and 8 bases from J; bases unmatched to any gene: 12. The CDR3 sequence is 15 residues long. The germline gives CDR1 SEHNR, CDR2 FQNEAQ (reference sequence). The CDR3 DNA is TGTGCCAGCACCGGAAGGGACAGGGGGACGGAAGGCTACACCTTC. Protein: CASTGRDRGTEGYTF.

The chain joins TRBV6-5 to TRBJ2-7, with 8 bases identical to TRBD1. J gave up 1 base and V 7 bases, and 9 bases lay outside the gene matches. Germline CDR1 and CDR2: MNHEY and SVGAGI. The CDR3 consists of 15 residues. Here the CDR3 DNA reads TGTGCCAGCACCACGAGGGGGACAGGTTCCTACGAGCAGTACTTC. Encoded protein: CASTTRGTGSYEQYF.

The rearrangement joins TRBV5-4 to TRBJ2-5, with D perhaps matching TRBD1 (5 bases). V dropped 0 bases and J dropped 4 bases, with 13 bases sitting between them. Germline-derived CDR1 and CDR2 are SGHNT and YYREEE (reference sequence). The CDR3 is made up of 15 amino acids. The CDR3 here is CASSLDVRVGETQYF. CDR3 DNA: TGTGCCAGCAGCTTGGATGTCAGGGTAGGAGAGACCCAGTACTTC.

The genes are TRBV4-1 and TRBJ1-1, with D possibly matching TRBD1 (5 bases). V was cut by 2 bases and J by 1 base, with 11 bases left in between. The germline CDR1 and CDR2 sequences are MGHRA and YSYEKL. This CDR3 is built from 15 residues. The CDR3 bases are TGCGCCAGCAGCCAAATATTGACAGCGAACACTGAAGCTTTCTTT. This codes for CASSQILTANTEAFF.

The chain combines TRBV28 with TRBJ2-1; D is uncertain. Per germline, CDR1 MDHEN and CDR2 SYDVKM. This CDR3 has 12 residues. Trimming left V 2 bases short and J 4 bases short, with 3 bases between. The chain's CDR3 is CASSLLYNEQFF. The CDR3 DNA sequence: TGTGCCAGCAGTTTACTGTACAATGAGCAGTTCTTC.

This chain joins TRBV7-9 and TRBJ2-2, with D perhaps TRBD2 (6 bases). Per germline, CDR1 SEHNR and CDR2 FQNEAQ (reference sequence). This CDR3 contains 15 residues. Trimming removed 5 bases at V and 4 bases at J, with 14 bases between. This chain's CDR3 is CASSRGTGVTGELFF. The CDR3 DNA is TGTGCCAGCAGCCGGGGGACGGGGGTCACCGGGGAGCTGTTTTTT.

This clone was recorded a few times. The CDR3 loop reads CASSNMNTEAFF. The CDR3 DNA follows: TGTGCCAGCAGTAACATGAACACTGAAGCTTTCTTT. This chain connects TRBV12-3 or TRBV12-4 to TRBJ1-1, with D uncertain. The CDR3 extends over 12 amino acids. The V and J ends lost 5 bases and 0 bases respectively, with 4 bases between them.

This chain links TRBV6-6 with TRBJ1-5; no reliable D call. The CDR3 spans 12 residues. The V end was cut by 4 bases, the J end by 6 bases, with 7 bases between. CDR1 is MNHNY and CDR2 is SVGAGI in the germline V gene (reference sequence). The CDR3 spells CASSLGSQPQHF. The DNA for the CDR3 is TGTGCCAGCAGTTTGGGGAGTCAGCCCCAGCATTTT.

The chain employs TRBV7-2 and TRBJ1-2; TRBD1 aligns across 7 bases. Germline values: CDR1 SGHTA, CDR2 FQGNSA. This CDR3 region has 14 residues. Trimming at V came to 1 base and at J to 4 bases, leaving 3 bases not matched to a gene. The CDR3 DNA is TGTGCCAGCAGCTTAGGCCGGGACAGCTATGGCTACACCTTC. Its translation is CASSLGRDSYGYTF.

The chain recombines TRBV24-1 with TRBJ2-1, with 9 bases lining up with TRBD2. The germline gives CDR1 KGHDR, CDR2 SFDVKD. V lost 5 bases and J lost 5; bases outside the gene matches: 9. This CDR3 has 16 residues. CDR3 region: CATSVTAGGPHNEQFF. As DNA, the CDR3 is TGTGCCACCAGTGTTACGGCGGGAGGGCCTCACAATGAGCAGTTCTTC.

There are a few counts of this clone. CDR3 protein: CASYDRVGNQPQHF. The CDR3, as DNA: TGTGCCAGCTACGACAGGGTTGGGAATCAGCCCCAGCATTTT. The chain employs TRBV6-5 and TRBJ1-5; TRBD1 aligns across 7 bases. The junction had 8 bases not matched to a gene; V was cut back by 8 bases and J by 4 bases. CDR1 MNHEY and CDR2 SVGAGI come from the germline V gene. The CDR3 extends over 14 amino acids.

The V and J genes are TRBV28 and TRBJ2-1; 8 nucleotides agree with TRBD2. The trim removed 7 bases at V and 1 base at J, leaving 12 bases unmatched. The CDR3 runs 17 residues. Germline-derived CDR1 and CDR2 are MDHEN and SYDVKM. The DNA of the CDR3 is TGTGCCAGCACCCGTGGCGGGGGGCACGGGTCCTACAATGAGCAGTTCTTC. Translating it yields CASTRGGGHGSYNEQFF. Filled out from reference TRBV28 and TRBJ2-1, the complete variable domain reads DVKVTQSSRYLVKRTGEKVFLECVQDMDHENMFWYRQDPGLGLRLIYFSYDVKMKEKGDIPEGYSVSREKKERFSLILESASTNQTSMYLCASTRGGGHGSYNEQFFGPGTRLTVL.

This rearrangement joins TRBV27 to TRBJ2-7; D not resolved. This CDR3 has 15 amino acids. V was trimmed by 5 bases and J by 3 bases, leaving 17 bases between them. Germline values: CDR1 MNHEY, CDR2 SMNVEV (reference sequence). The CDR3 protein is CASSPRPRMLYEQYF. The DNA of the CDR3 is TGTGCCAGCAGTCCCCGACCTAGAATGCTCTACGAGCAGTACTTC.

Ten or more counts support this clone. V usage is TRBV2 and J usage is TRBJ1-1, with TRBD1 as a possible D gene (5 bases). CDR1 is SNHLY and CDR2 is FYNNEI in the germline V gene. Trimming cost V 3 bases and J 1 base, with 6 bases left between them. The CDR3 extends over 13 amino acids. The CDR3 sequence is CASSEGGNTEAFF. For the CDR3, the DNA is TGTGCCAGCAGTGAGGGGGGGAACACTGAAGCTTTCTTT.

The gene calls are TRBV11-1 and TRBJ2-4, with TRBD2 matching over 9 bases. The CDR3 spans 14 residues. In germline, CDR1 is SGHAT, CDR2 FQDESV (reference sequence). Trimming removed 5 bases from V and 9 bases from J; junction bases left unmatched: 8. CDR3 bases: TGTGCCAGCAGCCTACTCCCGGGACTAGCCATTCAGTACTTC. Translated: CASSLLPGLAIQYF.

The V call is TRBV5-1, the J call TRBJ2-1; 8 bases agree with TRBD1. The V gene end was trimmed by 4 bases and the J gene end by 4 bases; junction bases not matched to a gene: 4. The CDR3 runs to 14 residues. Germline lookup yields CDR1 SGHRS and CDR2 YFSETQ. The CDR3 region is CASSGGTGYNEQFF. The CDR3 DNA reads as TGCGCCAGCAGCGGCGGGACAGGTTACAATGAGCAGTTCTTC.

V usage is TRBV27 and J usage is TRBJ1-3, with 7 bases lining up with TRBD1. The trim removed 5 bases at V and 1 base at J, leaving 2 bases unmatched. Germline V gene sequence: CDR1 MNHEY, CDR2 SMNVEV (reference sequence). This CDR3 has 14 amino acids. The CDR3 nucleotides read TGTGCCAGCAGTGTCAGGGGGTCTGGAAACACCATATATTTT. It is translated as CASSVRGSGNTIYF.